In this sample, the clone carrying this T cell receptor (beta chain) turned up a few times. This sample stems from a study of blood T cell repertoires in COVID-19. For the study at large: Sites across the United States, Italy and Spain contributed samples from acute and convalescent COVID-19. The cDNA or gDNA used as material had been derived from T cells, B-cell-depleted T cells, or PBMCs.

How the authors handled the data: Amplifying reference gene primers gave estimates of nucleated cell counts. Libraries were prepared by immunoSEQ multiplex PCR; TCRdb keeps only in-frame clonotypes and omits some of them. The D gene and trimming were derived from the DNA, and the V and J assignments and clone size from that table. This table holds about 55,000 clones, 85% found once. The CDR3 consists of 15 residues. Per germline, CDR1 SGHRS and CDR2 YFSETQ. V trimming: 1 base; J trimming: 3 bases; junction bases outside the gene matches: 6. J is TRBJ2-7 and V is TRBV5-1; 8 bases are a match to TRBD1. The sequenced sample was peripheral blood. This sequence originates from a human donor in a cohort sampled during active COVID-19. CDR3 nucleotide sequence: TGCGCCAGCAGCTTGTGGACAGGGACCGGCTACGAGCAGTACTTC. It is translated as CASSLWTGTGYEQYF.